Listed below are T cell receptor beta chains from one sample, sequenced in a study of blood T cell repertoires in COVID-19. TCRdb keeps only in-frame clones here, not all; method: immunoSEQ multiplex PCR. The sample carries about 220,000 clones, about 80% recorded once. The specimen was PBMCs or T cells enriched from blood (not recorded which). Source of these receptors: a woman in her thirties or forties with acute COVID-19. CDR3s include the opening cysteine and the closing phenylalanine or tryptophan. D genes are given only for firm matches. Clone sizes are given selectively: once, few, many, or a class where the clone is expanded.

V gene	J gene	D gene	clone size	CDR3 DNA	CDR3 protein
TRBV7-9	TRBJ2-5	TRBD2	.	TGTGCCAGCAGCTTAGACGTACTAGCGGAAGAGACCCAGTACTTC	CASSLDVLAEETQYF
TRBV14	TRBJ1-1	.	.	TGTGCCAGCAGCCCCCGAGGGGGGGCGGCCACTGAAGCTTTCTTT	CASSPRGGAATEAFF
TRBV14	TRBJ1-2	.	.	TGTGCCAGCAGCCAAGGGGCAGGGCCGACGAACTATGGCTACACCTTC	CASSQGAGPTNYGYTF
TRBV5-6	TRBJ2-5	TRBD1	.	TGTGCCAGCAGCTTGACGTCAGGGGGTATAGAGACCCAGTACTTC	CASSLTSGGIETQYF
TRBV6-4	TRBJ2-3	.	.	TGTGCCAGCAGTGACGGCAGCACAGATACGCAGTATTTT	CASSDGSTDTQYF
TRBV27	TRBJ2-2	TRBD2	.	TGTGCCAGCCGACTAGCGGCCACCGGGGAGCTGTTTTTT	CASRLAATGELFF
TRBV19	TRBJ2-1	.	many	TGTGCCAGTAGTATAGGTCCTAGCTCCTACAATGAGCAGTTCTTC	CASSIGPSSYNEQFF
TRBV7-8	TRBJ1-5	TRBD1	.	TGTGCCAGCAGCTTAGTGAGCACAGGGGCGGATAGCAATCAGCCCCAGCATTTT	CASSLVSTGADSNQPQHF
TRBV7-2	TRBJ2-4	TRBD1	.	TGTGCCAGCAGCCCCGCCCGGGACAGTCAGTACTTC	CASSPARDSQYF
TRBV7-8	TRBJ1-6	TRBD1	.	TGTGCCAGCAGCTTCCGGGACAGGGGCCCAAATTCACCCCTCCACTTT	CASSFRDRGPNSPLHF